These 18 T cell receptor beta chains came from one sample sequenced in a study of blood T cell repertoires in COVID-19. Repertoires were generated with immunoSEQ multiplex PCR, while TCRdb's copy carries only in-frame clones and drops some. The sample carries over 150,000 clones, 84% recorded once. Sequencing was performed on peripheral blood. The receptor set was obtained from a man between 18 and 29 years old with active or convalescent COVID-19.

This clone was seen a handful of times. The chain is built from TRBV12-2 and TRBJ1-2; TRBD1, as called in the table, went unchecked against the DNA. TRBV12-2 is shown as a pseudogene. This CDR3 region has 14 residues. In DNA, the CDR3 is TGTGCAAGTCGCTTAATGGACAGTCTCTATGGCTACACCTTC. It codes for CASRLMDSLYGYTF.

The rearrangement links TRBV21-1 to TRBJ2-1; the listed D gene, TRBD2, was not tested against the DNA. TRBV21-1 is a pseudogene locus. The CDR3 has 15 amino acids. The CDR3 is CASSKIESRCDEQFF. DNA of the CDR3: TGTGCCAGCAGCAAAATAGAAAGCCGGTGCGATGAGCAGTTCTTC.

This clone showed up just once. This chain connects TRBV19 to TRBJ2-7; 7 bases match TRBD2. From germline, CDR1 is LNHDA and CDR2 SQIVND (reference sequence). The CDR3 is 15 amino acids. The J segment lost 2 bases and the V segment lost 3 bases, leaving 7 bases of the junction unmatched. The chain's CDR3 is CASSIRAGAPYEQYF. In nucleotides, the CDR3 is TGTGCCAGTAGTATTAGGGCGGGAGCGCCCTACGAGCAGTACTTC. Full variable domain (remainder filled in from reference TRBV19 and TRBJ2-7): DGGITQSPKYLFRKEGQNVTLSCEQNLNHDAMYWYRQDPGQGLRLIYYSQIVNDFQKGDIAEGYSVSREKKESFPLTVTSAQKNPTAFYLCASSIRAGAPYEQYFGPGTRLTVT.

This rearrangement joins TRBV28 to TRBJ2-1, with a tentative D call TRBD2 (5 bases). Germline values: CDR1 MDHEN, CDR2 SYDVKM. The CDR3 totals 14 residues. V was shortened by 5 bases and J by 6 bases, with 14 bases between the two germline ends. The CDR3 bases are TGTGCCAGCAGTCGGACTCGGGCCACCAATGAGCAGTTCTTC. Residues: CASSRTRATNEQFF.

This clone has ten or more counts. This rearrangement joins TRBV28 to TRBJ2-2, with D perhaps TRBD2 (6 bases). The CDR3 sequence is 16 residues long. Trimming shortened V by 6 bases and J by 5 bases, and 19 bases separated the two germline ends. The germline V gene has CDR1 MDHEN and CDR2 SYDVKM. This CDR3 reads CASSIRLDGGTGELFF. The CDR3 DNA follows: TGTGCCAGCAGCATACGACTAGACGGGGGAACCGGGGAGCTGTTTTTT. Looking up the rest from reference TRBV28 and TRBJ2-2 gives the full variable domain: DVKVTQSSRYLVKRTGEKVFLECVQDMDHENMFWYRQDPGLGLRLIYFSYDVKMKEKGDIPEGYSVSREKKERFSLILESASTNQTSMYLCASSIRLDGGTGELFFGEGSRLTVL.

The J gene is TRBJ2-1, the V gene TRBV29-1; TRBD2 matches at 8 bases. After removal of 7 bases from V and 2 bases from J, the junction contained 7 bases not matched to a gene. This CDR3 is built from 14 residues. Germline values: CDR1 SQVTM, CDR2 ANQGSEA. In nucleotides, the CDR3 is TGCAGCGCAACCCCGGGACTAGCCTACAATGAGCAGTTCTTC. This encodes CSATPGLAYNEQFF.

The gene calls are TRBV27 and TRBJ2-2; D call uncertain. V lost 7 bases to trimming and J lost 0 bases, with 15 bases between them. The CDR3 extends over 16 amino acids. Germline assignment: CDR1 MNHEY and CDR2 SMNVEV (reference sequence). For the CDR3, the DNA is TGTGCCAGCACCCGGCTTGGGCGTTCGAACACCGGGGAGCTGTTTTTT. Translating it yields CASTRLGRSNTGELFF.

The chain has TRBV6-5 and TRBJ1-4, with 10 nucleotides matching TRBD1. Germline CDR1 reads MNHEY; CDR2 reads SVGAGI. The CDR3 consists of 14 residues. Unmatched junction bases numbered 7, after V lost 8 bases and J lost 7 bases. The CDR3: CASRDRGRSEKLFF. The CDR3 DNA reads TGTGCCAGCCGCGACAGGGGGCGTAGTGAAAAACTGTTTTTT.

The J gene is TRBJ1-6, the V gene TRBV7-2; no clear D. The CDR3 length is 14 residues. Germline V gives CDR1 SGHTA, CDR2 FQGNSA. Trimming cost V 5 bases and J 4 bases, with 9 bases left between them. The CDR3 bases are TGTGCCAGCAGCCCGAAACGGTATAATTCACCCCTCCACTTT. Translating it yields CASSPKRYNSPLHF.

The rearrangement joins TRBV3-1 (or the pseudogene TRBV3-2) to TRBJ2-5; tentatively, D is TRBD1 (6 bases). This CDR3 contains 18 residues. V was trimmed by 0 bases and J by 4 bases, leaving 21 bases between them. Germline V lookup: CDR1 LGHDT, CDR2 YNNKEL (reference sequence). Written as DNA, the CDR3 is TGTGCCAGCAGCCAAGAATTTTTGGGTACAGGGAAGATAGAGACCCAGTACTTC. Residues: CASSQEFLGTGKIETQYF.

The chain combines TRBV6-2 or TRBV6-3 with TRBJ2-7; the match to TRBD1 covers 8 bases. Germline trimming cut 5 bases from V and 8 bases from J; bases unmatched to any gene: 8. This CDR3 has 13 amino acids. Per germline, CDR1 MNHEY and CDR2 SVGEGT. The CDR3 loop reads CASSPPRQGKQYF. CDR3 in DNA: TGTGCCAGCAGTCCGCCCCGACAGGGGAAGCAGTACTTC.

This sequence joins TRBV28 and TRBJ2-2; a weak D match, TRBD1 (6 bases). Germline V CDR1 and CDR2: MDHEN, SYDVKM. The CDR3 contains 14 residues. V lost 3 bases, J lost 2 bases, and 7 bases lay in between. The CDR3, as DNA: TGTGCCAGCAGTTTTGGGGGCAACACCGGGGAGCTGTTTTTT. It yields the protein CASSFGGNTGELFF. The full variable domain, in which reference TRBV28 and TRBJ2-2 provide the parts outside the CDR3, is DVKVTQSSRYLVKRTGEKVFLECVQDMDHENMFWYRQDPGLGLRLIYFSYDVKMKEKGDIPEGYSVSREKKERFSLILESASTNQTSMYLCASSFGGNTGELFFGEGSRLTVL.

This chain connects TRBV6-4 to TRBJ2-7; TRBD2 matches 13 bases. From germline, CDR1 is MRHNA and CDR2 SNTAGT. The CDR3 runs 15 residues. J gave up 5 bases and V 6 bases, and 7 bases lay outside the gene matches. Here the CDR3 DNA reads TGTGCCAGCAGCCCAGGACTAGCGGGAGTAGACGAGCAGTACTTC. Encoded protein: CASSPGLAGVDEQYF.

The chain joins TRBV5-4 to TRBJ1-2; the match to TRBD1 covers 7 bases. J was trimmed by 4 bases and V by 2 bases; bases with no gene match: 5. The CDR3 is made up of 14 amino acids. The V gene's germline CDR1 is SGHNT and CDR2 YYREEE (reference sequence). Written as DNA, the CDR3 is TGTGCCAGCAGCTTACCCACAGGGGCCTATGGCTACACCTTC. Translated: CASSLPTGAYGYTF.

The CDR3: CASSQTGGDTGELFF. In nucleotides, the CDR3 is TGTGCCAGCAGTCAAACAGGAGGGGACACCGGGGAGCTGTTTTTT. The chain is built from TRBV2 and TRBJ2-2; D might be TRBD2 (6 bases). The CDR3 is 15 amino acids. The V and J ends lost 5 bases and 3 bases respectively, with 13 bases between them. Germline assignment: CDR1 SNHLY and CDR2 FYNNEI. Based on the CDR3 plus reference TRBV2 and TRBJ2-2, the full variable domain is EPEVTQTPSHQVTQMGQEVILRCVPISNHLYFYWYRQILGQKVEFLVSFYNNEISEKSEIFDDQFSVERPDGSNFTLKIRSTKLEDSAMYFCASSQTGGDTGELFFGEGSRLTVL.

This clone was counted once. Other nucleotide sequences in the sample specify the same CDR3. The chain is built from TRBV5-1 and TRBJ2-3, with TRBD2 identical over 7 bases. The V gene end was trimmed by 6 bases and the J gene end by 3 bases; junction bases not matched to a gene: 4. There are 13 residues in the CDR3. The germline gives CDR1 SGHRS, CDR2 YFSETQ. The CDR3 loop reads CASTSGDTDTQYF. CDR3 DNA sequence: TGCGCCAGCACTAGCGGTGATACAGATACGCAGTATTTT.

The chain combines TRBV5-1 with TRBJ2-1, with D possibly TRBD1 on 6 matching bases. The V gene lost 4 bases and the J gene lost 0 bases, with 11 bases spanning the gap. Germline-derived CDR1 and CDR2 are SGHRS and YFSETQ. There are 15 residues in the CDR3. The CDR3 nucleotides are TGCGCCAGCAGCGGGACATTGAGCTCCTACAATGAGCAGTTCTTC. Translation gives CASSGTLSSYNEQFF.

The J gene is TRBJ1-1, the V gene TRBV10-1; 7 nucleotides match TRBD1. From germline, CDR1 is WNHNN and CDR2 SYGVQD (reference sequence). The V segment lost 6 bases and the J segment 7 bases; nucleotides outside the gene matches: 11. CDR3 length equals 14 residues. CDR3 bases: TGCGCCAGCAGAACGGGACAGTGGGAGGTTGAAGCTTTCTTT. The encoded protein is CASRTGQWEVEAFF.